The clone carrying this T cell receptor beta chain was seen many times. Its target is not known. The CDR3 has 15 residues. Looked up from germline, CDR1 is SGHTA and CDR2 is FQGTGA. With V trimmed by 5 bases and J by 5 bases, 7 bases remained unmatched. TCR beta CDR3 regions were amplified from RNA. Primed by the HTBI set, a first-round RT-PCR was run on the TCR CDR3. TCRdb reprocessed the multiplex PCR reads via MiXCR and lists one record per CDR3 protein. This table has 350,000 or so distinct CDR3 sequences, about a sixth appearing once. These data come from a study of T cells in Graves' hyperthyroidism and ophthalmopathy. Overall study findings and caveats: A 13 V-J model separated ophthalmopathy from stable hyperthyroidism. Most thyroid clonotypes expanded above 0.001 were also detected in blood.

The origin of this receptor is a woman between 35 and 50 years old with Graves' ophthalmopathy. The V call is TRBV7-3, the J call TRBJ2-2, with TRBD2 matching 8 bases. The sample consisted of blood. The CDR3 loop reads CASSPTGTSTGELFF. The CDR3 DNA is TGTGCCAGCAGCCCGACCGGGACTAGTACCGGGGAGCTGTTTTTT. Combining the CDR3 with reference TRBV7-3 and TRBJ2-2 gives the whole variable domain GAGVSQTPSNKVTEKGKYVELRCDPISGHTALYWYRQSLGQGPEFLIYFQGTGAADDSGLPNDRFFAVRPEGSVSTLKIQRTERGDSAVYLCASSPTGTSTGELFFGEGSRLTVL.